Sequencing of this TCR beta chain was carried out in a study of blood T cell repertoires in COVID-19. Study as a whole: The cDNA or gDNA used as material had been derived from T cells, B-cell-depleted T cells, or PBMCs.

Adults between roughly 18 and 89 years of age took part from 20 to 25 US areas. Grouping used clinical history reported by participants in a survey and questionnaire. The CDR3 covers 15 residues. Trimming removed 4 bases from V and 4 bases from J, with 17 bases in between. The germline V gene has CDR1 SGHRS and CDR2 YFSETQ. Original processing methods: Using reference gene primer amplification, nucleated cell counts were estimated. Only in-frame clones appear in the TCRdb table, and some are missing; sequencing was by immunoSEQ multiplex PCR. V and J calls and clone size follow that table, whereas D and trimming were derived from the DNA. The sample has around 250,000 clones, roughly 84% seen once; the top ten hold just over 6.5%.

Sequencing input: PBMCs or T cells enriched from blood (not recorded which). The V and J genes are TRBV5-1 and TRBJ1-2, with a weak D call TRBD1 (5 bases). This clonotype was obtained from a woman aged 45 to 65 who had been exposed to COVID-19. As DNA, the CDR3 is TGCGCCAGCAGCCCCAGGGAACAAGCCTTCTATGGCTACACCTTC. It translates to CASSPREQAFYGYTF. Supplemented by reference TRBV5-1 and TRBJ1-2, the full variable domain reads KAGVTQTPRYLIKTRGQQVTLSCSPISGHRSVSWYQQTPGQGLQFLFEYFSETQRNKGNFPGRFSGRQFSNSRSEMNVSTLELGDSALYLCASSPREQAFYGYTFGSGTRLTVV.